A selection of T cell receptor beta chains follows, all from one sample in a study of shared clonotypes between healthy human individuals. The table came from immunoSEQ multiplex PCR; TCRdb's copy has only in-frame clones and leaves some out. The table shows approximately 2,000,000 clones, with 93% occurring only once. Material for sequencing was naive CD8+ T cells from PBMCs. The receptor set was obtained from a man between 18 and 29 years old in good health. Some clones in this sample may be carry-over from other donors' samples. Both conserved end residues are part of each CDR3. The D gene is left open where the match is weak. Clone size is stated in some rows and not others, as once, few, many or a class when expanded.

j_call: TRBJ2-3
v_call: TRBV5-1
cdr3_length: 16
d_call: -
clone_size: -
cdr3_nt: TGCGCCAGCAGCTTGGACCCCTTTCCTAGCACAGATACGCAGTATTTT
cdr3_aa: CASSLDPFPSTDTQYF

j_call: TRBJ2-6
v_call: TRBV7-9
cdr3_length: 16
d_call: -
clone_size: -
cdr3_nt: TGTGCCAGCAGCTCCCCGGTCCCTTCTGGGGCCAACGTCCTGACTTTC
cdr3_aa: CASSSPVPSGANVLTF

j_call: TRBJ2-3
v_call: TRBV27
cdr3_length: 16
d_call: -
clone_size: -
cdr3_nt: TGTGCCAGCAGTCCACGTCGCGGAGGGAGCACAGATACGCAGTATTTT
cdr3_aa: CASSPRRGGSTDTQYF

j_call: TRBJ2-1
v_call: TRBV5-8
cdr3_length: 13
d_call: -
clone_size: once
cdr3_nt: TGTGCCAAGCAGGGACTGATGCTCAATGAGCAGTTCTTC
cdr3_aa: CAKQGLMLNEQFF

j_call: TRBJ2-7
v_call: TRBV5-1
cdr3_length: 15
d_call: -
clone_size: -
cdr3_nt: TGCGCCAGCAGCTTGATAGGGGTCCTCTCCTACGAGCAGTACTTC
cdr3_aa: CASSLIGVLSYEQYF

j_call: TRBJ2-7
v_call: TRBV29-1
cdr3_length: 15
d_call: TRBD2
clone_size: -
cdr3_nt: TGCAGCGTTGTCCAGAGACTAGCGGGAGCCTACGAGCAGTACTTC
cdr3_aa: CSVVQRLAGAYEQYF

j_call: TRBJ2-1
v_call: TRBV28
cdr3_length: 15
d_call: -
clone_size: -
cdr3_nt: TGTGCCAGCAGTTCCCCCCCCCGAGGACACAATGAGCAGTTCTTC
cdr3_aa: CASSSPPRGHNEQFF

j_call: TRBJ2-7
v_call: TRBV2
cdr3_length: 15
d_call: -
clone_size: -
cdr3_nt: TGTGCCAGCAGTGACTCTCGGGACTTCTCCTACGAGCAGTACTTC
cdr3_aa: CASSDSRDFSYEQYF

j_call: TRBJ2-7
v_call: TRBV27
cdr3_length: 13
d_call: -
clone_size: -
cdr3_nt: TGTGCCAGCCGATTCACGGACAGCTACGAGCAGTACTTC
cdr3_aa: CASRFTDSYEQYF

j_call: TRBJ1-5
v_call: TRBV28
cdr3_length: 16
d_call: -
clone_size: -
cdr3_nt: TGTGCCAGCAGCCTCGGAGTGCCCGGATTCAATCAGCCCCAGCATTTT
cdr3_aa: CASSLGVPGFNQPQHF

j_call: TRBJ2-5
v_call: TRBV14
cdr3_length: 16
d_call: -
clone_size: -
cdr3_nt: TGTGCCAGCAGCCAAACCGCGGTCACACTTGGGGAGACCCAGTACTTC
cdr3_aa: CASSQTAVTLGETQYF

j_call: TRBJ2-1
v_call: TRBV5-1
cdr3_length: 15
d_call: TRBD2
clone_size: -
cdr3_nt: TGCGCCAGCAGCCTTCCTAGCGGGGGGTACAATGAGCAGTTCTTC
cdr3_aa: CASSLPSGGYNEQFF

j_call: TRBJ2-5
v_call: TRBV18
cdr3_length: 15
d_call: TRBD2
clone_size: -
cdr3_nt: TGTGCCAGCTCACCGACTAGCGGGACTCAAGAGACCCAGTACTTC
cdr3_aa: CASSPTSGTQETQYF

j_call: TRBJ2-3
v_call: TRBV11-2
cdr3_length: 16
d_call: -
clone_size: -
cdr3_nt: TGTGCCAGCAGCTTAGATCTCGGGGCAGGGTCAGATACGCAGTATTTT
cdr3_aa: CASSLDLGAGSDTQYF

j_call: TRBJ2-2
v_call: TRBV15
cdr3_length: 16
d_call: -
clone_size: -
cdr3_nt: TGTGCCACCAGCAGAGAAGGCCCTAGGAACACCGGGGAGCTGTTTTTT
cdr3_aa: CATSREGPRNTGELFF

j_call: TRBJ1-1
v_call: TRBV19
cdr3_length: 12
d_call: -
clone_size: -
cdr3_nt: TGTGCCAGTAGCACGGGGCTCACTGAAGCTTTCTTT
cdr3_aa: CASSTGLTEAFF

j_call: TRBJ1-3
v_call: TRBV19
cdr3_length: 17
d_call: -
clone_size: -
cdr3_nt: TGTGCCAGTAGTATTATCCTTACTGGGACGTCTGGAAACACCATATATTTT
cdr3_aa: CASSIILTGTSGNTIYF

j_call: TRBJ2-4
v_call: TRBV6-1
cdr3_length: 12
d_call: -
clone_size: -
cdr3_nt: TGTGCCAGCAGCGTGAGTGAGAGCATTCAGTACTTC
cdr3_aa: CASSVSESIQYF

j_call: TRBJ2-7
v_call: TRBV5-6
cdr3_length: 12
d_call: -
clone_size: -
cdr3_nt: TGTGCCAGCAGCTTGAACAACTACGAGCAGTACTTC
cdr3_aa: CASSLNNYEQYF

j_call: TRBJ2-1
v_call: TRBV7-9
cdr3_length: 17
d_call: TRBD2
clone_size: -
cdr3_nt: TGTGCCAGCAGCCTCGACCTAGCGGGCCTCTCCTACAATGAGCAGTTCTTC
cdr3_aa: CASSLDLAGLSYNEQFF

j_call: TRBJ2-1
v_call: TRBV15
cdr3_length: 16
d_call: TRBD1
clone_size: -
cdr3_nt: TGTGCCACCAGCAGAACCCCAGGGGGCGCACCCAATGAGCAGTTCTTC
cdr3_aa: CATSRTPGGAPNEQFF

j_call: TRBJ2-7
v_call: TRBV27
cdr3_length: 14
d_call: -
clone_size: -
cdr3_nt: TGTGCCAGCAGGTACGGGGGCTCTGCTCTCGAGCAGTACTTC
cdr3_aa: CASRYGGSALEQYF

j_call: TRBJ1-5
v_call: TRBV27
cdr3_length: 16
d_call: -
clone_size: -
cdr3_nt: TGTGCCAGCAGTCCCGGGGGGGGGCCCCGGAATCAGCCCCAGCATTTT
cdr3_aa: CASSPGGGPRNQPQHF